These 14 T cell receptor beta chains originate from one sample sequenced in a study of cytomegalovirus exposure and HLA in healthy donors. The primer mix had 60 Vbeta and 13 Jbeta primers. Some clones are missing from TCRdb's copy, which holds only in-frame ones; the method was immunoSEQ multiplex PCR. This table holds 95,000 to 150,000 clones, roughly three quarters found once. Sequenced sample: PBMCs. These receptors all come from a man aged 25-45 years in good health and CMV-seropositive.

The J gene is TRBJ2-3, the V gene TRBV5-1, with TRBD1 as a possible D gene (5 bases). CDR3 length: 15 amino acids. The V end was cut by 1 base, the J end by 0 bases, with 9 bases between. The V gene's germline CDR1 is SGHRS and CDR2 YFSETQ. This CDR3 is CASSLLQGSTDTQYF. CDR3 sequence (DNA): TGCGCCAGCAGCTTGCTCCAGGGAAGCACAGATACGCAGTATTTT.

CDR3 in amino acids: CASRLTLTYEQYF. CDR3 nucleotide sequence: TGTGCCAGCAGATTAACCCTAACCTACGAGCAGTACTTC. The genes are TRBV6-5 and TRBJ2-7; no reliable D call. Deletions cut 6 bases from V and 2 bases from J, with 11 bases between. The V gene's germline CDR1 is MNHEY and CDR2 SVGAGI. The CDR3 runs to 13 residues.

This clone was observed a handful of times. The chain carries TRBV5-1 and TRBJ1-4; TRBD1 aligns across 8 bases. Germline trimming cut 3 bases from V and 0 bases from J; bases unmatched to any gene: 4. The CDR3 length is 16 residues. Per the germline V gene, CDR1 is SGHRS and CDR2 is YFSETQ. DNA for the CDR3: TGCGCCAGCAGCTGGGACAGGAAGGCAACTAATGAAAAACTGTTTTTT. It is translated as CASSWDRKATNEKLFF.

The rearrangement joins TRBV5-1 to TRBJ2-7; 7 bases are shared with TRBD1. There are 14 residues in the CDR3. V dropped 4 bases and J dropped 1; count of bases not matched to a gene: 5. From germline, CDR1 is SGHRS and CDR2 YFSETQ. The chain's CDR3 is CASSEPGQSYEQYF. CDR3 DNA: TGCGCCAGCAGCGAGCCGGGACAGTCCTACGAGCAGTACTTC.

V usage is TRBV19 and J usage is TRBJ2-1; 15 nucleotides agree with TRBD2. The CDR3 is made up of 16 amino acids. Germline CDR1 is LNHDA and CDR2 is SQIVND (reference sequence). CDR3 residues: CASGLAGGLGYNEQFF. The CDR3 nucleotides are TGTGCTTCGGGACTAGCGGGGGGCCTGGGCTACAATGAGCAGTTCTTC.

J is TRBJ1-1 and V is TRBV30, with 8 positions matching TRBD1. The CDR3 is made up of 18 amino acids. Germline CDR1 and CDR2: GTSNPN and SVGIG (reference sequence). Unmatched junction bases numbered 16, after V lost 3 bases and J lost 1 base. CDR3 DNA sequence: TGTGCCTGGAGAAGACTTGGTTCCAGGGGGCGATGGAACACTGAAGCTTTCTTT. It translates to CAWRRLGSRGRWNTEAFF.

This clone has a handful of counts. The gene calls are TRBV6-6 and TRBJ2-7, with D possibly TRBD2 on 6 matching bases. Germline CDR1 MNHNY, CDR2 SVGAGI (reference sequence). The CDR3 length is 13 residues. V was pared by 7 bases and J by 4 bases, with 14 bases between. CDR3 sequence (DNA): TGTGCCAGCAAAGGGACTGATACTTACGAGCAGTACTTC. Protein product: CASKGTDTYEQYF.

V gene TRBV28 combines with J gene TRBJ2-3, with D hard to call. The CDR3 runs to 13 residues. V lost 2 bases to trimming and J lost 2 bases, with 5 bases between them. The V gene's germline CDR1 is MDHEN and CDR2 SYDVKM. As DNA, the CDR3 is TGTGCCAGCAGTTTAGCGCTCACAGATACGCAGTATTTT. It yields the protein CASSLALTDTQYF.

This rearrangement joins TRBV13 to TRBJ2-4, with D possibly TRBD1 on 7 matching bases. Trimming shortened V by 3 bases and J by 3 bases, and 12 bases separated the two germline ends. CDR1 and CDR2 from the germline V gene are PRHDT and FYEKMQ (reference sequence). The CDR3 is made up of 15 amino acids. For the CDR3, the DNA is TGTGCCAGCAGCTTTTTCAGGGGGGACAAAAACATTCAGTACTTC. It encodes CASSFFRGDKNIQYF.

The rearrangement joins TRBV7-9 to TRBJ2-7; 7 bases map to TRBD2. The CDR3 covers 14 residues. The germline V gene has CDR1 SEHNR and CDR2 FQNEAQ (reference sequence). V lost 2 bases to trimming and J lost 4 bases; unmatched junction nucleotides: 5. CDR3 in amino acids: CASSLTGEGYEQYF. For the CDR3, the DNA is TGTGCCAGCAGCTTAACCGGGGAGGGTTACGAGCAGTACTTC. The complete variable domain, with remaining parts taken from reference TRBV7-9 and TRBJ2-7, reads DTGVSQNPRHKITKRGQNVTFRCDPISEHNRLYWYRQTLGQGPEFLTYFQNEAQLEKSRLLSDRFSAERPKGSFSTLEIQRTEQGDSAMYLCASSLTGEGYEQYFGPGTRLTVT.

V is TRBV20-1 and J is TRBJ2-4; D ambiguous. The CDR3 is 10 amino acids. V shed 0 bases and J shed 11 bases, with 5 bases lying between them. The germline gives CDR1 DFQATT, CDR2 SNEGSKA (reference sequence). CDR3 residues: CSARDVLQYF. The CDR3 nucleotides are TGCAGTGCTAGAGACGTCCTTCAGTACTTC.

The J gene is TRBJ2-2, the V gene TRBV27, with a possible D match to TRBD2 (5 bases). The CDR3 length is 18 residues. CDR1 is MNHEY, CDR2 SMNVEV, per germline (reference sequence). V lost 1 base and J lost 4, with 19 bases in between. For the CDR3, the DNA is TGTGCCAGCAGTTTATATAGACTACTCCGAAAGGTCACCGGGGAGCTGTTTTTT. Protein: CASSLYRLLRKVTGELFF.

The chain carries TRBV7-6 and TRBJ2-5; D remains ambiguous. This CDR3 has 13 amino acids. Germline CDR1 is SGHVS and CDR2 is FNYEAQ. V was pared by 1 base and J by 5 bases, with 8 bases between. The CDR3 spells CASSLVFGETQYF. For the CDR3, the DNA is TGTGCCAGCAGCTTAGTCTTCGGGGAGACCCAGTACTTC.

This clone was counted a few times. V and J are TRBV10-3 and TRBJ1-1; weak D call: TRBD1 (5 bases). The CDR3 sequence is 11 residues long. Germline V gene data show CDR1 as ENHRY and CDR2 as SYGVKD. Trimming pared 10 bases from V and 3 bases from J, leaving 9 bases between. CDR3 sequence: CATGGDTEAFF. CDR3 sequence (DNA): TGTGCCACCGGGGGGGACACTGAAGCTTTCTTT.